A selection of T cell receptor beta chains follows, all from one sample in a study of cytomegalovirus exposure and HLA in healthy donors. Only in-frame clones appear in the TCRdb table, and some are missing; sequencing was by immunoSEQ multiplex PCR. The sample carries roughly 200,000 clones, 60% to 85% recorded once. Source material: PBMCs. Every receptor here comes from a male donor in good health and CMV-seronegative. Each CDR3 is given with its conserved first and last residue. Each record gives: J gene, D gene, clone size, V gene, CDR3 length, CDR3 DNA, CDR3 protein. The D gene is left open where the match is weak. Rows give clone size only sometimes, using once, few, many, or a class for an expanded clone.

TRBJ1-5 TRBD1 NA TRBV30 15 TGTGCCTGGAGTTCTAAAGGGACAGGGTCTCAGCCCCAGCATTTT CAWSSKGTGSQPQHF
TRBJ2-3 NA few TRBV14 14 TGTGCCAGCAGCCATACTAGCAGCACAGATACGCAGTATTTT CASSHTSSTDTQYF
TRBJ2-1 TRBD1 NA TRBV18 14 TGTGCCAGCTCACGGACAGGCCAATACAATGAGCAGTTCTTC CASSRTGQYNEQFF
TRBJ2-1 TRBD2 NA TRBV7-2 14 TGTGCCAGCATCGCGCTCGGGGGACTAAATGAGCAGTTCTTC CASIALGGLNEQFF
TRBJ2-7 TRBD1 NA TRBV7-9 12 TGTGCCAGCAGTAGACAGGGAGACGAGCAGTACTTC CASSRQGDEQYF
TRBJ2-1 TRBD1 NA TRBV28 16 TGTGCCAGCAGCCTACCCTCGACAGGGGGGTACAATGAGCAGTTCTTC CASSLPSTGGYNEQFF
TRBJ2-7 TRBD1 NA TRBV2 12 TGTGCCAGCAGTGGACAGGGCTACGAGCAGTACTTC CASSGQGYEQYF
TRBJ2-3 TRBD1 NA TRBV7-9 15 TGTGCCAGCAGCCAAGGGACAGGGGAAAGTGGTACGCAGTATTTT CASSQGTGESGTQYF
TRBJ1-4 NA few TRBV19 14 TGTGCCAGTAGCCTTCCGGGGAGGCTGGGAAAACTGTTTTTT CASSLPGRLGKLFF
TRBJ2-7 NA once TRBV5-1 13 TGCGCCAGCAGCTTGGGGGCAGTTTACGAGCAGTACTTC CASSLGAVYEQYF
TRBJ2-3 TRBD2 NA TRBV10-3 15 TGTGCCATCAGGACCCTAGCGGGAGGGGGAGATACGCAGTATTTT CAIRTLAGGGDTQYF
TRBJ2-7 TRBD1 NA TRBV28 15 TGTGCCATCGAGTATTGGGACAGGGGGTCCTACGAGCAGTACTTC CAIEYWDRGSYEQYF
TRBJ2-1 TRBD2 NA TRBV6-1 15 TGTGCCAGCAGATCTACTAGCGGGACCCACAATGAGCAGTTCTTC CASRSTSGTHNEQFF
TRBJ2-1 TRBD1 NA TRBV6-5 15 TGTGCCAGCAGTTCCCCGGGACAGGGAAGGGTTGAGCAGTTCTTC CASSSPGQGRVEQFF
TRBJ2-1 TRBD2 few TRBV6-5 14 TGTGCCAGCAGGAGAGGACTAGCGGGAGATGAGCAGTTCTTC CASRRGLAGDEQFF
TRBJ2-6 NA NA TRBV19 13 TGTGCCAGTACCCCGTTAGGGGCCAACGTCCTGACTTTC CASTPLGANVLTF
TRBJ2-1 TRBD2 NA TRBV7-9 17 TGTGCCAGCAGCTCGCCCTCCGGGACTAGCGGTTACAATGAGCAGTTCTTC CASSSPSGTSGYNEQFF
TRBJ2-1 TRBD2 NA TRBV10-3 14 TGTGCCATCAGCCCCGGACTAGCGACCAATGAGCAGTTCTTC CAISPGLATNEQFF
TRBJ1-2 NA NA TRBV6-5 13 TGTGCCAGCAGAGCCGGGAGTGGGTATGGCTACACCTTC CASRAGSGYGYTF
TRBJ2-1 TRBD2 NA TRBV6-5 16 TGTGCCAGCAGTTCACGGACTAGCGGCTCCTACAATGAGCAGTTCTTC CASSSRTSGSYNEQFF
TRBJ1-1 NA NA TRBV7-9 12 TGTGCCGGCTCAAAAGGGGACACTGAAGCTTTCTTT CAGSKGDTEAFF
TRBJ2-1 TRBD2 few TRBV9 15 TGTGCCAGCAGCGTGTCTAGCGGGAGGTACAATGAGCAGTTCTTC CASSVSSGRYNEQFF
TRBJ1-5 NA NA TRBV10-1 14 TGCGCCAGCAGTGATGGCCCCGGCAATCAGCCCCAGCATTTT CASSDGPGNQPQHF
TRBJ1-2 TRBD1 few TRBV30 13 TGTGCCTGGAGCGACCTAAAGACAGGGTACCACACCTTC CAWSDLKTGYHTF
TRBJ2-1 TRBD2 NA TRBV18 15 TGTGCCAGCTCCCGGGGACTAGCGTCCTACAATGAGCAGTTCTTC CASSRGLASYNEQFF
TRBJ1-2 NA once TRBV11-2 14 TGTGCCAGCAGCTCATTAGCGGGGGTGTATGGCTACACCTTC CASSSLAGVYGYTF
TRBJ1-5 NA NA TRBV6-5 15 TGTGCCAGCAGAGAGGGACTTATTAGCAATCAGCCCCAGCATTTT CASREGLISNQPQHF
TRBJ1-6 TRBD1 once TRBV9 14 TGTGCCAGCAGCGAACAGGGGTTGGCCTCACCCCTCCACTTT CASSEQGLASPLHF
TRBJ2-1 TRBD2 NA TRBV4-1 15 TGCGCCAGCAGCCAGACTAGCGGGAGTGTGGATGAGCAGTTCTTC CASSQTSGSVDEQFF
TRBJ1-5 TRBD1 NA TRBV15 16 TGTGCCACCAGCAGAGGCTTGACAGGGGGCAATCAGCCCCAGCATTTT CATSRGLTGGNQPQHF
TRBJ1-3 NA few TRBV7-8 13 TGTGCCAGCAGCTTAGCTAGGGACTACACCATATATTTT CASSLARDYTIYF
TRBJ2-1 TRBD2 few TRBV7-9 15 TGTGCCAGCAACCCAGCGGGGGGATCATACAATGAGCAGTTCTTC CASNPAGGSYNEQFF
TRBJ2-1 NA NA TRBV6-5 13 TGTGCCAGCAGCTCCTACTCCTACAATGAGCAGTTCTTC CASSSYSYNEQFF
TRBJ1-5 NA NA TRBV28 15 TGTGCCAGCAGTTTCCCAAGAGGGTTCGGGGAGCCCCAGCATTTT CASSFPRGFGEPQHF
TRBJ1-6 TRBD1 few TRBV4-2 16 TGTGCCAGCAGCCAAGCCGGGACAGGATTGAATTCACCCCTCCACTTT CASSQAGTGLNSPLHF
TRBJ2-1 NA NA TRBV27 12 TGTGCCAGCAGTTCCTTTACAAATGAGCAGTTCTTC CASSSFTNEQFF
TRBJ1-2 TRBD1 NA TRBV29-1 14 TGCAGCGTTGAAAAGGAGGACAGGGGAAGAGGCTACACCTTC CSVEKEDRGRGYTF
TRBJ2-5 TRBD2 few TRBV6-1 14 TGTGCCAGCAAGCAGGGACTAGCGGGAGGCCCCATCGACTTC CASKQGLAGGPIDF
TRBJ2-4 NA NA TRBV5-1 14 TGCGCCAGCAGCTTGGGGCCTGAGGGTAACATTCAGTACTTC CASSLGPEGNIQYF
TRBJ2-7 TRBD2 NA TRBV28 16 TGTGCCAGCAGTCCATCCGGGACTAGCGGATTCTACGAGCAGTACTTC CASSPSGTSGFYEQYF
TRBJ2-2 NA NA TRBV30 13 TGTGCCGGGCATATCCGGGGAGCGGGGGAGCTGTTTTTT CAGHIRGAGELFF
TRBJ1-5 TRBD1 once TRBV30 15 TGTGCCTGGCGCACCGGGACAGAGATCAATCAGCCCCAGCATTTT CAWRTGTEINQPQHF
TRBJ1-2 NA NA TRBV29-1 13 TGCAGCGTTGATGGAGTGACTAACTATGGCTACACCTTC CSVDGVTNYGYTF
TRBJ2-1 NA few TRBV28 16 TGTGCCAGCAGAATAGGGGGAGGGGGGTCCTACAATGAGCAGTTCTTC CASRIGGGGSYNEQFF
TRBJ2-3 NA NA TRBV6-1 15 TGTGCCAGCAGTGAAGCGGCGGGCCTCACAGATACGCAGTATTTT CASSEAAGLTDTQYF
TRBJ2-1 TRBD2 NA TRBV7-9 19 TGTGCCAGCAGCCCCCTGCGGGCTAGCGGGAGACTATCCTACAATGAGCAGTTCTTC CASSPLRASGRLSYNEQFF
TRBJ1-3 TRBD1 NA TRBV2 17 TGTGCCAGTCGACAGGGGACTTTCGCCAACTCTGGAAACACCATATATTTT CASRQGTFANSGNTIYF
TRBJ2-7 NA NA TRBV6-1 13 TGTGCCAGCAGTGAAAGTCTAGTGGACGAGCAGTACTTC CASSESLVDEQYF
TRBJ2-1 TRBD2 NA TRBV28 16 TGTGCCAGCAGTTTAATAGCTAGCGGGAGGTACAATGAGCAGTTCTTC CASSLIASGRYNEQFF